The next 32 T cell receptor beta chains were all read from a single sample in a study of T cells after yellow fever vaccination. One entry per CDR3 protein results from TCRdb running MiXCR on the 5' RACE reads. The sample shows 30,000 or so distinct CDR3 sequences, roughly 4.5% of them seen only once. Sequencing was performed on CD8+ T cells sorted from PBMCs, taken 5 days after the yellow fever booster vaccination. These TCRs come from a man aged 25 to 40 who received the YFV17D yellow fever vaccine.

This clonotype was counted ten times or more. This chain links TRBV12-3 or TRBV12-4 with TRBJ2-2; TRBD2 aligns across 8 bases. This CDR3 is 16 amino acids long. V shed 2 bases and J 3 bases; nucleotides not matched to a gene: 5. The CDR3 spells CASSLYGRADTGELFF. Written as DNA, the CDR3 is TGTGCCAGCAGTTTATACGGGAGGGCCGACACCGGGGAGCTGTTTTTT.

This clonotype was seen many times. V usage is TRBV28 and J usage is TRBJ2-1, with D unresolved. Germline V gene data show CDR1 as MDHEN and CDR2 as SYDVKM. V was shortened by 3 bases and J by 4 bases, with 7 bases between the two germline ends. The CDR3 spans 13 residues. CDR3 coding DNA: TGTGCCAGCAGTTTTAGTGGGTACAATGAGCAGTTCTTC. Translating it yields CASSFSGYNEQFF.

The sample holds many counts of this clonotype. The CDR3 reads CASSQTGNEQFF. CDR3 DNA sequence: TGTGCCAGCAGCCAGACGGGCAATGAGCAGTTCTTC. The chain recombines TRBV7-6 with TRBJ2-1; D remains ambiguous. V gave up 5 bases and J gave up 6 bases, with 8 bases separating them. The CDR3 loop spans 12 amino acids. Germline V lookup: CDR1 SGHVS, CDR2 FNYEAQ. The full variable domain, its missing parts supplied by reference TRBV7-6 and TRBJ2-1, is GAGVSQSPRYKVTKRGQDVALRCDPISGHVSLYWYRQALGQGPEFLTYFNYEAQQDKSGLPNDRFSAERPEGSISTLTIQRTEQRDSAMYRCASSQTGNEQFFGPGTRLTVL.

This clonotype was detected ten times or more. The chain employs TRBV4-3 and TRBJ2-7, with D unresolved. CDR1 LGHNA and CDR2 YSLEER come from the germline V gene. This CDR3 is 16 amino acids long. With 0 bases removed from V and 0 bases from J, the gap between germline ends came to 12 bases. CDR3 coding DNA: TGCGCCAGCAGCCAAGATCACTCCTCGAGCTCCTACGAGCAGTACTTC. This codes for CASSQDHSSSSYEQYF.

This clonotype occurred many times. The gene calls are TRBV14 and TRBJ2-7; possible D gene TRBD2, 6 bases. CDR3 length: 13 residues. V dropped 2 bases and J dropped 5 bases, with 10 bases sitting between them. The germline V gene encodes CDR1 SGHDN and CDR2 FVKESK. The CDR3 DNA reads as TGTGCCAGCAGCCAATTCCTAGCGCACGAGCAGTACTTC. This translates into CASSQFLAHEQYF.

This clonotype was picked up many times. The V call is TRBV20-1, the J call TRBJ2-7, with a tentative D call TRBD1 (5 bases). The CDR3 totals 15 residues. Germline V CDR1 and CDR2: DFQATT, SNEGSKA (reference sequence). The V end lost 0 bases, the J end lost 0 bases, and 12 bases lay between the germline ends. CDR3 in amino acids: CSARDSYRSSYEQYF. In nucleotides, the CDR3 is TGCAGTGCTAGAGATTCTTACAGGAGCTCCTACGAGCAGTACTTC.

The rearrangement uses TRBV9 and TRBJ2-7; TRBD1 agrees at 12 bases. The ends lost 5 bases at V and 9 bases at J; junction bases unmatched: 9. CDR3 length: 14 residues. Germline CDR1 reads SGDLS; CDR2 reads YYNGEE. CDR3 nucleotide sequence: TGTGCCAGCAGTTCCGGGACAGGGGGCATGGTGCAGTACTTC. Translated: CASSSGTGGMVQYF.

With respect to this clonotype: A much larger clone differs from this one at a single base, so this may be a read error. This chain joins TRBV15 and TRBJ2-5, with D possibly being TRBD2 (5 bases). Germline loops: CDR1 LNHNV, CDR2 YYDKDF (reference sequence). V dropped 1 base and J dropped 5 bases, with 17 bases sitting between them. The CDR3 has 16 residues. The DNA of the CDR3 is TGTGCCACCAGCAGAGTATTTGGGGAGTCTCATGAGACCCAGTACTTC. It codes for CATSRVFGESHETQYF.

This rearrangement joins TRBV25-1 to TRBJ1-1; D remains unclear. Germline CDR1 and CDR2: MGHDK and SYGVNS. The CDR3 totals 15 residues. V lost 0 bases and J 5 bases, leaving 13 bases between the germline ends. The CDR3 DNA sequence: TGTGCCAGCAGTGAATATGAGTACCGAGCTACTGAAGCTTTCTTT. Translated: CASSEYEYRATEAFF.

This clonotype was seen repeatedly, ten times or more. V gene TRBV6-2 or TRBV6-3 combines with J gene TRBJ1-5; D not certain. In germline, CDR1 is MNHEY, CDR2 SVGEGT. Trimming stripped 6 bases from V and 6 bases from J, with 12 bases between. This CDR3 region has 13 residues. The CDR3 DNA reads TGTGCCAGCAGCGCGGGGATCGGTCAGCCCCAGCATTTT. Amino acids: CASSAGIGQPQHF.

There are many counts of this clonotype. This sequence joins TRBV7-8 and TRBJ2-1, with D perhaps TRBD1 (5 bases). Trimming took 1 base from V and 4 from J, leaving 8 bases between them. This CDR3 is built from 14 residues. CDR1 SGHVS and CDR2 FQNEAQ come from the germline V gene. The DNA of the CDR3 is TGTGCCAGCAGCTTAGTCCAGGGATACAATGAGCAGTTCTTC. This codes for CASSLVQGYNEQFF.

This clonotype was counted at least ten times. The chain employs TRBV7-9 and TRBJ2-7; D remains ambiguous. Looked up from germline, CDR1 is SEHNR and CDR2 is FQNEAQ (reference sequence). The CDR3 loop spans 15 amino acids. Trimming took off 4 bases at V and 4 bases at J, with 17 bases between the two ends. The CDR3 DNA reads TGTGCCAGCAGCTCTTCAGCCCTTACCCCTTACGAGCAGTACTTC. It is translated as CASSSSALTPYEQYF.

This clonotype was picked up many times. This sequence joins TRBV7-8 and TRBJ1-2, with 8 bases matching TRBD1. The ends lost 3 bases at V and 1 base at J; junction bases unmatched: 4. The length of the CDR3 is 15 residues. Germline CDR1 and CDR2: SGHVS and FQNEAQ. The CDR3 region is CASSFDRGFNYGYTF. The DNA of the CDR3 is TGTGCCAGCAGCTTTGACAGGGGATTTAACTATGGCTACACCTTC.

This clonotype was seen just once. CDR3 residues: CASSLEAQGTQYF. For the CDR3, the DNA is TGTGCCAGCAGCTTAGAGGCACAGGGTACGCAGTATTTT. V gene TRBV13 combines with J gene TRBJ2-3, with D possibly matching TRBD1 (6 bases). V was trimmed by 1 base and J by 8 bases, leaving 10 bases between them. Germline V gives CDR1 PRHDT, CDR2 FYEKMQ (reference sequence). The CDR3 consists of 13 residues.

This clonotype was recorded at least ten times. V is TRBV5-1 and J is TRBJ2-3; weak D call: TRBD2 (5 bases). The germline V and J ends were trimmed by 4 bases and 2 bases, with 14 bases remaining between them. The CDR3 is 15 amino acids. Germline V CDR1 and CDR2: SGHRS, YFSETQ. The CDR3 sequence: CASSPDSLYTDTQYF. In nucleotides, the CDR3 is TGCGCCAGCAGCCCGGACTCCTTATACACAGATACGCAGTATTTT. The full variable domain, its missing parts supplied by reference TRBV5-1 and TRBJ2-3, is KAGVTQTPRYLIKTRGQQVTLSCSPISGHRSVSWYQQTPGQGLQFLFEYFSETQRNKGNFPGRFSGRQFSNSRSEMNVSTLELGDSALYLCASSPDSLYTDTQYFGPGTRLTVL.

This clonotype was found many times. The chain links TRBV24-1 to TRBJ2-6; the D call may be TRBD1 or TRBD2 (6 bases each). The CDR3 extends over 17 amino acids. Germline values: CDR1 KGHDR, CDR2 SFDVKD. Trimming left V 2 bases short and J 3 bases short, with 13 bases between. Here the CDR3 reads CATSDSGGDFGANVLTF. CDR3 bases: TGTGCCACCAGTGATTCCGGGGGCGACTTTGGGGCCAACGTCCTGACTTTC.

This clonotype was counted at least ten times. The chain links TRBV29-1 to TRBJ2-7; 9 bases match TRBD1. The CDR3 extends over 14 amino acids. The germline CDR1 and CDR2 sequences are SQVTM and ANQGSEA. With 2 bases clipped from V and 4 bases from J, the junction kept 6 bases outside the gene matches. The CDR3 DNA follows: TGCAGCGTTGAATATGGGACAGGGCTGTACGAGCAGTACTTC. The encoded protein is CSVEYGTGLYEQYF.

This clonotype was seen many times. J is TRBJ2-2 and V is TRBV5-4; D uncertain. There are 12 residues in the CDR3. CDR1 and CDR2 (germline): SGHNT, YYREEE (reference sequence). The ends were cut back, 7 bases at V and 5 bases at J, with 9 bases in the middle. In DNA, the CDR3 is TGTGCCAGCCCAGGCCTAACCGGGGAGCTGTTTTTT. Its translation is CASPGLTGELFF.

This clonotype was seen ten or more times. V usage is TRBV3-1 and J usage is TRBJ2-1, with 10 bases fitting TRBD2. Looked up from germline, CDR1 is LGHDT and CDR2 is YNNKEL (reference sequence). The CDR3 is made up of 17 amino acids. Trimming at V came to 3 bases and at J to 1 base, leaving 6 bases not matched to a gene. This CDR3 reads CASSQTGTSVSYNEQFF. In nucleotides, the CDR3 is TGTGCCAGCAGCCAGACCGGGACTAGCGTTTCCTACAATGAGCAGTTCTTC.

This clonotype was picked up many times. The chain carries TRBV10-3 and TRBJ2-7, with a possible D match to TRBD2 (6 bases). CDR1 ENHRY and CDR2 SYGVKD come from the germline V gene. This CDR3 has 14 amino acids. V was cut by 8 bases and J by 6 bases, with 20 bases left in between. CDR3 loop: CAIGIEVEGGEQYF. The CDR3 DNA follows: TGTGCCATCGGCATAGAAGTGGAGGGCGGCGAGCAGTACTTC.

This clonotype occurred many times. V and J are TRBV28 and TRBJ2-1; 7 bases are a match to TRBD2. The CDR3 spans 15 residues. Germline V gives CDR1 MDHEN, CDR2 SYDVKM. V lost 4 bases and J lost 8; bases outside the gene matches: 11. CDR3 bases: TGTGCCAGCAGTTCTGCCCGGGGGGAGATGGATGAGCAGTTCTTC. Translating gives CASSSARGEMDEQFF.

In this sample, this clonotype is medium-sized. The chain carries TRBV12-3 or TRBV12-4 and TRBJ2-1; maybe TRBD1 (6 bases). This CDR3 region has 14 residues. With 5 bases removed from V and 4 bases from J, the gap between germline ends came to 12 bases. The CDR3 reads CASSIRTEYNEQFF. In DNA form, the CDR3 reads TGTGCCAGCAGTATAAGGACAGAATACAATGAGCAGTTCTTC.

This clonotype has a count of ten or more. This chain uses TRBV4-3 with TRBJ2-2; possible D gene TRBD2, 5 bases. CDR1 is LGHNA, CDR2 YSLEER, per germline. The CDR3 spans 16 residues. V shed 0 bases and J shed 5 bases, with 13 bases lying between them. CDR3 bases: TGCGCCAGCAGCCAAGATGTTCAGCGGACGACCGGGGAGCTGTTTTTT. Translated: CASSQDVQRTTGELFF.

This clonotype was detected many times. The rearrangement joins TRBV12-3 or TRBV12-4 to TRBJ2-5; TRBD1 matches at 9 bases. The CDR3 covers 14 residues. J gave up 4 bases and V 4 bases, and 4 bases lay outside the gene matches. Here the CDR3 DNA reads TGTGCCAGCAGTTACGGGACAGGGTCAGAGACCCAGTACTTC. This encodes CASSYGTGSETQYF.

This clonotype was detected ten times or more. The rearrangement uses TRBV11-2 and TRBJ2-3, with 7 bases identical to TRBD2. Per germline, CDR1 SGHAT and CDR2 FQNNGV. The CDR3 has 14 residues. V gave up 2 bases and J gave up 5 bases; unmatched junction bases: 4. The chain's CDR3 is CASSLLRELDTQYF. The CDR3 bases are TGTGCCAGCAGCTTATTGCGGGAGTTAGATACGCAGTATTTT.

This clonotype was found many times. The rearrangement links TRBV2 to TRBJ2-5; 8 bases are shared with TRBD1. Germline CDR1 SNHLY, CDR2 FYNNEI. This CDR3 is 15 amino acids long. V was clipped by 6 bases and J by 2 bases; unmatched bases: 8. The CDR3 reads CASRSDRGPQETQYF. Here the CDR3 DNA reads TGTGCCAGCAGATCAGACAGGGGTCCACAAGAGACCCAGTACTTC.

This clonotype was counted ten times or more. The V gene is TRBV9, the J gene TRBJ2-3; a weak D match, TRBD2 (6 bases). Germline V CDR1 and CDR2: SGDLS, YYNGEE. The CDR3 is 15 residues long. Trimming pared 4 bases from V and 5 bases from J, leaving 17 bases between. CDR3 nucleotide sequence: TGTGCCAGCAGCATGGGGGGAGGAGAGGTAGATACGCAGTATTTT. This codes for CASSMGGGEVDTQYF.

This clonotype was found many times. CDR3 loop: CSVAGSYEQYF. The CDR3 nucleotides read TGCAGCGTTGCCGGCTCCTACGAGCAGTACTTC. The rearrangement uses TRBV29-1 and TRBJ2-7, with unresolved D. The CDR3 has 11 residues. The germline CDR1 and CDR2 sequences are SQVTM and ANQGSEA. V was pared by 4 bases and J by 0 bases, with 4 bases between.

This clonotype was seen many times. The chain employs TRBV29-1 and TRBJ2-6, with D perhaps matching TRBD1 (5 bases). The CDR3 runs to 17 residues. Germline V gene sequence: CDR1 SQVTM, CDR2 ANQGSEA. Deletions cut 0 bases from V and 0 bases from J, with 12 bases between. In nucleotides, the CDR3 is TGCAGCGTTGAAGATCCTACAGGAGCCTCTGGGGCCAACGTCCTGACTTTC. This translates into CSVEDPTGASGANVLTF.

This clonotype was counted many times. CDR3 protein: CASSDLVSSYEQYF. DNA of the CDR3: TGTGCCAGCAGTGACCTTGTTTCCTCCTACGAGCAGTACTTC. The V gene is TRBV28, the J gene TRBJ2-7, with unresolved D. This CDR3 is built from 14 residues. The ends were cut back, 5 bases at V and 0 bases at J, with 11 bases in the middle. Germline-derived CDR1 and CDR2 are MDHEN and SYDVKM. Using reference TRBV28 and TRBJ2-7 for the parts outside the CDR3, the full variable domain is DVKVTQSSRYLVKRTGEKVFLECVQDMDHENMFWYRQDPGLGLRLIYFSYDVKMKEKGDIPEGYSVSREKKERFSLILESASTNQTSMYLCASSDLVSSYEQYFGPGTRLTVT.

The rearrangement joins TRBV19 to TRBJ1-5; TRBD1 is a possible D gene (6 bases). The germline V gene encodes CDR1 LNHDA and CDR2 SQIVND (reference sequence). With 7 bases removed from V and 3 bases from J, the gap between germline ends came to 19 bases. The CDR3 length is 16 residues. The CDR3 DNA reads TGTGCCAGTAATCGTGGCGTTCGACAGGTCAATCAGCCCCAGCATTTT. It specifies CASNRGVRQVNQPQHF.

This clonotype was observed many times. DNA for the CDR3: TGCGCCAGCAGCCAAGCCTGGGGGGCATCAACTAATGAAAAACTGTTTTTT. Translated, it gives CASSQAWGASTNEKLFF. V gene TRBV4-1 combines with J gene TRBJ1-4, with D maybe TRBD1 (6 bases). V lost 1 base and J 0 bases, leaving 12 bases between the germline ends. This CDR3 has 17 amino acids. CDR1 and CDR2 from the germline V gene are MGHRA and YSYEKL.